This T cell receptor (beta chain) was documented in a study of T cell responses to AZD1222 COVID-19 vaccine. Profiling relied on immunoSEQ multiplex PCR, and the TCRdb table lists in-frame clones only, not all of them. The sample yields some 140,000 clones, 90% seen once. The CDR3 consists of 15 residues. Trimming left V 3 bases short and J 10 bases short, with 21 bases between. Looked up from germline, CDR1 is LNHDA and CDR2 is SQIVND (reference sequence). Remarks on this clone: Its specificity is unknown.

Findings and limits, study-wide: Two doses of AZD1222 preceded a rise in Spike-specific TCR breadth and depth.

The sequence was obtained from an adult in good health. This chain connects TRBV19 to TRBJ1-1; D is unresolved. The material sequenced was peripheral blood, taken on day 0 of AZD1222 vaccination. For the CDR3, the DNA is TGTGCCAGTAGTATTTTCGTCGACTCAAGGGCGTCAGCTTTCTTT. It is translated as CASSIFVDSRASAFF.